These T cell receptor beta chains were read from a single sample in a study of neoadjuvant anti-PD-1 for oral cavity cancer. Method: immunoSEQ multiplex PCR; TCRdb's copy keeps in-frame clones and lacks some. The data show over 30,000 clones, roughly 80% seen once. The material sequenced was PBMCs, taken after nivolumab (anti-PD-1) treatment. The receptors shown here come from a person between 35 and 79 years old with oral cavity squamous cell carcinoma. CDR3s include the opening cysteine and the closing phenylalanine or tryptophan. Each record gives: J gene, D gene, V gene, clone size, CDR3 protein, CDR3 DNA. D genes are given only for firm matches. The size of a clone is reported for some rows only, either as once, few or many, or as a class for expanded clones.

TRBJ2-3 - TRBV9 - CASSVGTNTDTQYF TGTGCCAGCAGCGTTGGGACCAACACAGATACGCAGTATTTT
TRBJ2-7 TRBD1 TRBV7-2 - CASSSSGTGVYEQYF TGTGCCAGCAGCTCCTCCGGGACAGGGGTGTACGAGCAGTACTTC
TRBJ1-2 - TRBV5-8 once CASRGGYGYTF TGTGCCAGCAGGGGAGGGTATGGCTACACCTTC
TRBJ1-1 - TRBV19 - CASSSNSRTEAFF TGTGCCAGTAGTAGTAACAGCCGTACTGAAGCTTTCTTT
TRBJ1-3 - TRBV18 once CASSPQGGLENTIYF TGTGCCAGCTCACCACAGGGGGGCCTGGAAAACACCATATATTTT
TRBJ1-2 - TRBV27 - CASSPGQANYGYTF TGTGCCAGCAGTCCAGGACAAGCTAACTATGGCTACACCTTC
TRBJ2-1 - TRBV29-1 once CSVEGTHGLSMYNEQFF TGCAGCGTTGAAGGTACTCATGGACTGAGTATGTACAATGAGCAGTTCTTC
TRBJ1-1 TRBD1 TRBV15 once CATSRVDRGNEAFF TGTGCCACCAGCAGAGTAGACAGGGGGAATGAAGCTTTCTTT
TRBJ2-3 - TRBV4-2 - CASSQASGTNTDTQYF TGTGCCAGCAGCCAAGCTTCCGGGACAAACACAGATACGCAGTATTTT
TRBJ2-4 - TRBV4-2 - CASSPHVGNIQYF TGTGCCAGCAGCCCCCACGTCGGGAACATTCAGTACTTC
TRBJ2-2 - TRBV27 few CASKTGEAGELFF TGTGCCAGCAAAACGGGGGAGGCCGGGGAGCTGTTTTTT
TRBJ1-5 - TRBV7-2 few CASSFFSNGFNQPQHF TGTGCCAGCAGCTTTTTCTCAAACGGTTTCAATCAGCCCCAGCATTTT
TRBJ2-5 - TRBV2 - CASSEQAHGETQYF TGTGCCAGCAGTGAACAGGCCCACGGAGAGACCCAGTACTTC
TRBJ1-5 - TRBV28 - CASSLSLTNQPQHF TGTGCCAGCAGTTTAAGCCTGACTAATCAGCCCCAGCATTTT
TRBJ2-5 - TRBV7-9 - CASSPVGETQYF TGTGCCAGCTCCCCGGTGGGCGAGACCCAGTACTTC
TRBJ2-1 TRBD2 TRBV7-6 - CASSLAIAGGVYNEQFF TGTGCCAGCAGCTTAGCGATAGCGGGGGGGGTGTACAATGAGCAGTTCTTC
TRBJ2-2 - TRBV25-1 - CASSVQGLPGELFF TGTGCCAGCAGTGTACAGGGTCTTCCCGGGGAGCTGTTTTTT
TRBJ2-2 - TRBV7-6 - CASSPRTGQGGELFF TGTGCCAGCAGCCCTCGGACGGGCCAGGGCGGGGAGCTGTTTTTT
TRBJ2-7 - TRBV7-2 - CASSLGGRGYEQYF TGTGCCAGCAGCTTAGGCGGCCGGGGTTACGAGCAGTACTTC
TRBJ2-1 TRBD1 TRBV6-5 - CASSYNRGGYNEQFF TGTGCCAGCAGTTACAACAGGGGTGGCTACAATGAGCAGTTCTTC
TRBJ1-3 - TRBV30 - CAWSVGGPGNTIYF TGTGCCTGGAGTGTAGGGGGGCCTGGAAACACCATATATTTT
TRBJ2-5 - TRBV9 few CASSAYGQTAETQYF TGTGCCAGCAGCGCCTACGGACAGACAGCAGAGACCCAGTACTTC
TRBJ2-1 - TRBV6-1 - CASRRGTLAEQFF TGTGCCAGCCGGAGAGGGACTCTCGCGGAGCAGTTCTTC
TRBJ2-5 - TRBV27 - CASSSRYQETQYF TGTGCCAGCAGTTCACGGTACCAAGAGACCCAGTACTTC
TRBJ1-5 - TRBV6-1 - CASSEMWESDPQHF TGTGCCAGCAGTGAAATGTGGGAGTCCGATCCCCAGCATTTT
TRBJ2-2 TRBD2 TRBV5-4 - CASRPSGGGIGELFF TGTGCCAGCAGACCGAGCGGGGGAGGGATCGGGGAGCTGTTTTTT
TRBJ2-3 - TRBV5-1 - CASSAPPRPATQYF TGCGCCAGCAGCGCCCCCCCCCGCCCCGCCACGCAGTATTTT
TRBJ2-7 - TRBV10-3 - CAISEDSSYEQYF TGTGCCATCAGTGAGGACAGCTCCTACGAGCAGTACTTC
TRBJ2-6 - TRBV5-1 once CASSYGYSGANVLTF TGCGCCAGCAGCTACGGGTACTCTGGGGCCAACGTCCTGACTTTC
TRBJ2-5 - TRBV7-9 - CASSLAQGLQETQYF TGTGCCAGCAGCTTAGCCCAGGGCCTTCAAGAGACCCAGTACTTC
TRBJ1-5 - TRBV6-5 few CASSTHRDQPQHF TGTGCCAGCAGTACCCACAGGGATCAGCCCCAGCATTTT
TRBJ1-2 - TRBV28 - CASSLSRGLFYGYTF TGTGCCAGCAGTTTATCTCGGGGCCTCTTCTATGGCTACACCTTC
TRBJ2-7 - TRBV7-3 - CASSPPGRGKGEQYF TGTGCCAGCAGCCCGCCCGGACGGGGAAAAGGCGAGCAGTACTTC
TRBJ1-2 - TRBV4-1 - CASSPEPWTDNYGYTF TGCGCCAGCAGCCCGGAGCCCTGGACAGATAACTATGGCTACACCTTC
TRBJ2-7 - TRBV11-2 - CASSSNLYEQYF TGTGCCAGCAGCTCTAACCTCTACGAGCAGTACTTC
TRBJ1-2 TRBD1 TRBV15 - CATSRRRTGEYGYTF TGTGCCACCAGCCGGAGACGGACAGGGGAATATGGCTACACCTTC
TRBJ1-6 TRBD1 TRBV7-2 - CASSQQGGYNSPLHF TGTGCCAGCAGCCAACAGGGGGGCTATAATTCACCCCTCCACTTT
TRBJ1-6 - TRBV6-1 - CASSDQSNSPLHF TGTGCCAGCAGTGATCAGAGTAATTCACCCCTCCACTTT
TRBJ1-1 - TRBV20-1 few CSARGNTEAFF TGCAGTGCTAGAGGAAACACTGAAGCTTTCTTT
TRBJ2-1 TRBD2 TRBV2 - CASSAGTSGGEQFF TGTGCCAGCAGTGCCGGGACTAGCGGGGGAGAGCAGTTCTTC
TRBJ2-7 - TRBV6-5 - CASSYGRGGEQYF TGTGCCAGCAGTTACGGTAGGGGCGGAGAGCAGTACTTC
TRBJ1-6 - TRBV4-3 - CASSQENLNNSPLHF TGCGCCAGCAGCCAAGAAAACCTGAATAATTCACCCCTCCACTTT
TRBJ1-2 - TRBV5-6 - CASSLWSNYGYTF TGTGCCAGCAGCTTGTGGTCTAATTACGGCTACACCTTC
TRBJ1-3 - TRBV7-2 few CASSPQISSGNTIYF TGTGCCAGCAGCCCCCAGATAAGCTCTGGAAACACCATATATTTT
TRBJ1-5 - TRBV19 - CASRSGPYSNQPQHF TGTGCCAGTCGGTCCGGACCCTATAGCAATCAGCCCCAGCATTTT